These 5 T cell receptor beta chains were all obtained from the same sample, sequenced in a study of T cell clonotyping in hematopoietic cell transplantation. As to time point: recipient sample about 28 days before transplant, after cytoreduction. The repertoire was sequenced with immunoSEQ multiplex PCR; TCRdb's copy has only in-frame clones and lacks some. The sample holds about 5,900 clones, 80% seen once. Material: peripheral blood mononuclear cells, obtained before stem cell transplant. The receptors come from a woman aged 45-65 years with acute myeloid leukemia. Some clones in this sample may be carry-over from other donors' samples.

The chain couples TRBV25-1 to TRBJ2-1; TRBD2 agrees at 9 bases. There are 16 residues in the CDR3. CDR1 and CDR2 (germline): MGHDK, SYGVNS. The J segment lost 4 bases and the V segment lost 1 base, leaving 5 bases of the junction unmatched. CDR3 protein: CASSESRRGGYNEQFF. Written as DNA, the CDR3 is TGTGCCAGCAGTGAATCTCGGCGGGGGGGTTACAATGAGCAGTTCTTC.

The V gene is TRBV25-1, the J gene TRBJ1-2; possibly TRBD1 for D (6 bases). Germline V lookup: CDR1 MGHDK, CDR2 SYGVNS. The CDR3 runs to 16 residues. The germline V and J ends were trimmed by 1 base and 4 bases, with 16 bases remaining between them. CDR3 protein: CASSELGDTFSYGYTF. For the CDR3, the DNA is TGTGCCAGCAGTGAATTGGGGGACACTTTCTCCTATGGCTACACCTTC.

V usage is TRBV20-1 and J usage is TRBJ2-7; D is possibly TRBD1 (6 bases). With 6 bases removed from V and 4 bases from J, the gap between germline ends came to 10 bases. The CDR3 is 11 residues long. Germline-derived CDR1 and CDR2 are DFQATT and SNEGSKA (reference sequence). The CDR3: CSATTGYEQYF. The CDR3 DNA sequence: TGCAGTGCGACCACAGGGTACGAGCAGTACTTC.

The chain employs TRBV10-2 and TRBJ1-1; D remains unclear. Trimming took 2 bases from V and 3 from J, leaving 10 bases between them. The CDR3 is 14 residues long. Germline V gives CDR1 WSHSY, CDR2 SAAADI. In DNA, the CDR3 is TGCGCCAGCAGTGAGGGTCCCTGGGACACTGAAGCTTTCTTT. Its translation is CASSEGPWDTEAFF.

The V and J genes are TRBV7-8 and TRBJ2-1; 9 nucleotides match TRBD1. This CDR3 region has 16 residues. The V and J ends lost 5 bases and 4 bases, in that order; junction bases with no gene match: 9. CDR1 and CDR2 (germline): SGHVS, FQNEAQ. This CDR3 is CASSERGTGTYNEQFF. The CDR3 DNA reads as TGTGCCAGCAGCGAAAGGGGGACAGGGACGTACAATGAGCAGTTCTTC.